This T cell receptor (beta chain) was captured in a study of blood T cell repertoires in COVID-19. Study at large: In each case, the material was cDNA or gDNA derived from T cells, B-cell-depleted T cells, or PBMCs.

This CDR3 contains 14 residues. Trimming removed 2 bases from V and 7 bases from J, with 12 bases in between. Germline loops: CDR1 GTSNPN, CDR2 SVGIG (reference sequence). In the original analysis: The authors estimated nucleated cell counts from reference gene primer amplification. This table comes from immunoSEQ multiplex PCR, and its TCRdb copy is limited to in-frame clones, with some not included. V and J calls and clone size are as listed in that table; D and trimming were resolved from the DNA. The sample shows just over 650,000 clones, more than 80% of them seen only once. The genes are TRBV30 and TRBJ1-6, with D tentatively TRBD1 (6 bases). This receptor was identified in a woman younger than 30 with acute or convalescent COVID-19. Sequencing input: peripheral blood. In DNA, the CDR3 is TGTGCCTGGAGTAGGGACACTGGAAATTCACCCCTCCACTTT. It is translated as CAWSRDTGNSPLHF. The full variable domain, with the rest looked up from reference TRBV30 and TRBJ1-6, is SQTIHQWPATLVQPVGSPLSLECTVEGTSNPNLYWYRQAAGRGLQLLFYSVGIGQISSEVPQNLSASRPQDRQFILSSKKLLLSDSGFYLCAWSRDTGNSPLHFGNGTRLTVT.